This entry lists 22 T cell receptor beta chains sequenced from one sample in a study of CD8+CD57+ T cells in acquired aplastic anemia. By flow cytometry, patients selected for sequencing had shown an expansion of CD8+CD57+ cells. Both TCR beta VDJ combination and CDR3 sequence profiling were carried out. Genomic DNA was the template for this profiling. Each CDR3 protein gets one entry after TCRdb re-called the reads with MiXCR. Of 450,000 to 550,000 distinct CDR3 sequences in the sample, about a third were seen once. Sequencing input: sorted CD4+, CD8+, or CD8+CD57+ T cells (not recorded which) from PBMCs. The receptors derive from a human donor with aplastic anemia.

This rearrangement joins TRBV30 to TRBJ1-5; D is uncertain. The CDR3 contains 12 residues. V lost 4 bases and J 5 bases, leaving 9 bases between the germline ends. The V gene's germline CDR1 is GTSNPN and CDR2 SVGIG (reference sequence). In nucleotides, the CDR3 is TGTGCCTGGAATAACCCGGATCAGCCCCAGCATTTT. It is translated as CAWNNPDQPQHF.

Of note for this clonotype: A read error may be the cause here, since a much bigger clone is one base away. The CDR3 sequence is CAPCSGTSGNTDTQYF. CDR3 nucleotide sequence: TGTGCCCCATGTTCAGGGACTAGCGGAAACACAGATACGCAGTATTTT. V and J are TRBV10-3 and TRBJ2-3, with 11 bases lining up with TRBD2. CDR1 is ENHRY and CDR2 is SYGVKD in the germline V gene. J gave up 2 bases and V 11 bases, and 12 bases lay outside the gene matches. The CDR3 has 16 amino acids.

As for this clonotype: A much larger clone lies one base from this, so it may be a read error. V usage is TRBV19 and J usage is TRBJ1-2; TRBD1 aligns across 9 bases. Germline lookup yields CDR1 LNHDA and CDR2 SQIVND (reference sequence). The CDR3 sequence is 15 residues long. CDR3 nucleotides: TGTGCCGGTAGTATAATCACAGGGGGCAACTATGGCTACACCTTC. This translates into CAGSIITGGNYGYTF.

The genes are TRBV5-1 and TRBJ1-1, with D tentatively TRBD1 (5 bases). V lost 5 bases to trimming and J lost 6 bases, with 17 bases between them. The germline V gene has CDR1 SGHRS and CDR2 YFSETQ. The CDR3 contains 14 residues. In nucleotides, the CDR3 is TGCGCCAGCAGGGACGGTCGGGGGATCGCTGAAGCTTTCTTT. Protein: CASRDGRGIAEAFF.

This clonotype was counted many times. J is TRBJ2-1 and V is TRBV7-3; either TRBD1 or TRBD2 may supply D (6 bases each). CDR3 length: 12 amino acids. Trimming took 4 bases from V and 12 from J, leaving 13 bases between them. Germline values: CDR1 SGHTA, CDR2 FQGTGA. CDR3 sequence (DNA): TGTGCCAGCAGCTCCAGGGGAGGTGGGCAGTTCTTC. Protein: CASSSRGGGQFF.

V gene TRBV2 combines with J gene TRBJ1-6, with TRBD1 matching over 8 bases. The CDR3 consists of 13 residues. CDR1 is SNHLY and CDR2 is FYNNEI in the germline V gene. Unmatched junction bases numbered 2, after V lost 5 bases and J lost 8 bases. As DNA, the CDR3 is TGTGCCAGCAGTCGGACAGGGTATTCACCCCTCCACTTT. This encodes CASSRTGYSPLHF.

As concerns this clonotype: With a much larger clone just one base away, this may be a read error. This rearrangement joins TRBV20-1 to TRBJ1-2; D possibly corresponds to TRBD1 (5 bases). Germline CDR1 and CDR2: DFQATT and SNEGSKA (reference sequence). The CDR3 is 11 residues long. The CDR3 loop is CGAREGYGYTF. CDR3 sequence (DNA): TGCGGTGCTAGGGAGGGGTATGGCTACACCTTC.

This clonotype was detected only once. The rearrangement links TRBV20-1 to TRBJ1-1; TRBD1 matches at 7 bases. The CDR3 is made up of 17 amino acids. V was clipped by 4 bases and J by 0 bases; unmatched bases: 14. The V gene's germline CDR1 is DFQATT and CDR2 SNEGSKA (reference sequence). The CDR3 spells CSATTPRGNILNTEAFF. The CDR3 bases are TGCAGTGCTACCACACCCAGGGGGAATATACTGAACACTGAAGCTTTCTTT.

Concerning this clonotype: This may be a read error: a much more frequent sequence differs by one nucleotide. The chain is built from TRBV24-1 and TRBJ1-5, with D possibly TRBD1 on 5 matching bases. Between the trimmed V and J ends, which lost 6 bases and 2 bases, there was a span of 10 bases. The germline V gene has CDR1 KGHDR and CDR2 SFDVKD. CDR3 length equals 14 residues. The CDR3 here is CATSRGYGNQPQHF. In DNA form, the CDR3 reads TGTGCCACCAGTCGGGGGTATGGCAATCAGCCCCAGCATTTT.

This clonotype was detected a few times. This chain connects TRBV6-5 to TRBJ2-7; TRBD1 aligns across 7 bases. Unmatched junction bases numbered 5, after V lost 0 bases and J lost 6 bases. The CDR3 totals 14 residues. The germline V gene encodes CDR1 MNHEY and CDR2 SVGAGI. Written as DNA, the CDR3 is TGTGCCAGCAGTTACTCCGGGACAGCTGTCGAGCAGTACTTC. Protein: CASSYSGTAVEQYF.

As DNA, the CDR3 is TGTGCCAGCGGGGACGGTCCCAACTATGGCTACACCTTC. Translating gives CASGDGPNYGYTF. This chain joins TRBV2 and TRBJ1-2, with D perhaps TRBD1 (5 bases). CDR3 size: 13 residues. CDR1 and CDR2 from the germline V gene are SNHLY and FYNNEI. V lost 8 bases, J lost 2 bases, and 12 bases lay in between.

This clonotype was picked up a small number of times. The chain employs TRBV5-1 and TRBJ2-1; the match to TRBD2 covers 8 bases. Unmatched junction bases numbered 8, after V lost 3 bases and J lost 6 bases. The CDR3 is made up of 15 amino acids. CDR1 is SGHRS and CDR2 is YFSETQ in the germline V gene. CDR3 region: CASSSQREYGNEQFF. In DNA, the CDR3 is TGCGCCAGCAGCTCCCAGCGGGAGTATGGCAATGAGCAGTTCTTC. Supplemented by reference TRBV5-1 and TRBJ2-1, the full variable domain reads KAGVTQTPRYLIKTRGQQVTLSCSPISGHRSVSWYQQTPGQGLQFLFEYFSETQRNKGNFPGRFSGRQFSNSRSEMNVSTLELGDSALYLCASSSQREYGNEQFFGPGTRLTVL.

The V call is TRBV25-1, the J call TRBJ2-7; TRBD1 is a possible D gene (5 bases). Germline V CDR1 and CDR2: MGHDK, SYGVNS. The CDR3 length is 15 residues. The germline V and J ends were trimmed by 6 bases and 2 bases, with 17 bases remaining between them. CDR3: CASSPGSGNTYEQYF. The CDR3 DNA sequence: TGTGCCAGCAGCCCAGGTTCAGGGAACACCTACGAGCAGTACTTC.

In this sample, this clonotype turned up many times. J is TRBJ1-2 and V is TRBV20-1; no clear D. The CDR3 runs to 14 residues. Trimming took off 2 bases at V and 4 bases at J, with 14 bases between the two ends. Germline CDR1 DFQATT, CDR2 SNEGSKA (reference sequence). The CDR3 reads CSARPGGRPYGYTF. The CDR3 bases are TGCAGTGCTAGACCCGGTGGCAGACCCTATGGCTACACCTTC.

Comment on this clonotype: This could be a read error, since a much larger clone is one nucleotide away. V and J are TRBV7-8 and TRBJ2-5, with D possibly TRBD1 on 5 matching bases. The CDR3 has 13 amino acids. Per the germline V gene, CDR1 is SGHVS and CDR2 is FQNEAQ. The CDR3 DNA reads TGTGCCGGCAGCTTGGGGCTAGTAGGGACCCAGTACTTC. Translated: CAGSLGLVGTQYF.

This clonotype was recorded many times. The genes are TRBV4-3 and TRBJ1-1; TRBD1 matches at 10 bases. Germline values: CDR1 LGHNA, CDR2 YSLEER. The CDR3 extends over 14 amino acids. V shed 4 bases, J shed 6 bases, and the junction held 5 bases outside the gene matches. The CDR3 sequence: CASSRGTGEAEAFF. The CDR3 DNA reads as TGCGCCAGCAGCCGTGGGACAGGGGAAGCTGAAGCTTTCTTT.

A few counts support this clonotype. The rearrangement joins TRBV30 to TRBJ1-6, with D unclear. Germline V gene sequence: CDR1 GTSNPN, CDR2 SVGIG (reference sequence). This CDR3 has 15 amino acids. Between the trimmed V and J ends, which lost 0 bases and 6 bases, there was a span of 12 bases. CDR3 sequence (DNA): TGTGCCTGGAGTGTACGTGGTAGAATTAATTCACCCCTCCACTTT. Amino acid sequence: CAWSVRGRINSPLHF.

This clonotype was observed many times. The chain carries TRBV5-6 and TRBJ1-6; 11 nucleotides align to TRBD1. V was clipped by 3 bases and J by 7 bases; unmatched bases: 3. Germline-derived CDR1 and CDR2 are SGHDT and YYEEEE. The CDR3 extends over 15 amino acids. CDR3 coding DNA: TGTGCCAGCAGCTCCGGGGACAGGGGGAATTCACCCCTCCACTTT. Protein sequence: CASSSGDRGNSPLHF.

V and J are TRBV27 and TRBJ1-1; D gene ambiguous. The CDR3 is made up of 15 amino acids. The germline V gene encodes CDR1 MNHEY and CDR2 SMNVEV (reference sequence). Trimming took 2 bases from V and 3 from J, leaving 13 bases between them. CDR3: CASSLVVLMDTEAFF. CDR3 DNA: TGTGCCAGCAGTTTAGTCGTGCTCATGGACACTGAAGCTTTCTTT.

The CDR3 region is CASRGEQGSGNTIYF. The CDR3, as DNA: TGTGCCAGCAGGGGAGAACAAGGCTCTGGAAACACCATATATTTT. V gene TRBV28 combines with J gene TRBJ1-3; D gene unclear. This CDR3 spans 15 amino acids. Trimming cost V 6 bases and J 0 bases, with 12 bases left between them. The germline V gene encodes CDR1 MDHEN and CDR2 SYDVKM.

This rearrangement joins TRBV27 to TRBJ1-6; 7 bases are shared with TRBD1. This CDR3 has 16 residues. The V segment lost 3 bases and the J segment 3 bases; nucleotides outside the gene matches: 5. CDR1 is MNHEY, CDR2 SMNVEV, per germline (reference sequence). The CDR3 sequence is CASSFRQGNYNSPLHF. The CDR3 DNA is TGTGCCAGCAGTTTCCGACAGGGCAACTATAATTCACCCCTCCACTTT.

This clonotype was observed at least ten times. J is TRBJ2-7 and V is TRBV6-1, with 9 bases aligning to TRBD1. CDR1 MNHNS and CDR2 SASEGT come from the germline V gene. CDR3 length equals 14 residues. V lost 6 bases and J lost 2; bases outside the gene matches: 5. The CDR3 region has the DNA TGTGCCAGCAGGGCCGGGACAGGGACCTACGAGCAGTACTTC. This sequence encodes CASRAGTGTYEQYF.